This T cell receptor (beta chain) was documented in a study of early T cells in non-severe SARS-CoV-2 infection. Individual cDNA molecules received unique molecular identifiers during library preparation. TCRdb reprocessed the 5' RACE reads with MiXCR, giving one entry per CDR3 protein. The sample shows about 49,000 distinct CDR3 sequences, 6.5% of them seen only once. This CDR3 spans 12 amino acids. Per germline, CDR1 LGHNA and CDR2 YSLEER. Trimming cost V 1 base and J 10 bases, with 8 bases left between them. The starting material was whole blood, obtained at baseline. The clonotype originates from an adult who was a healthcare worker with PCR-confirmed SARS-CoV-2 infection or an uninfected control (not recorded which). This rearrangement joins TRBV4-3 to TRBJ2-1; D tentatively fits TRBD1 or TRBD2 (6 bases each). The CDR3 coding sequence is TGCGCCAGCAGCCAAGTAGGGGGGGAGCAGTTCTTC. It translates to CASSQVGGEQFF.